This T cell receptor beta chain was sequenced in a study of T cell responses to AZD1222 COVID-19 vaccine. General observations from the study: Vaccination with two AZD1222 doses was followed by a rise in Spike-specific TCR breadth and depth. Just 5 or 6 AZD1222 recipients tested seropositive at baseline. Clonal diversity may have been underestimated in mostly white British donors. Only after the peak T cell response were repertoires sampled.

Libraries were prepared by immunoSEQ multiplex PCR; TCRdb keeps only in-frame clonotypes and omits some of them. The sample has 120,000 or so clones, 92% seen once; the top ten hold 7.9%. On this clone: Its matching antigen is unknown.

J lost 10 bases, V lost 4 bases, and 4 bases had no gene match. CDR3 length equals 13 residues. Germline values: CDR1 SNHLY, CDR2 FYNNEI. The J gene is TRBJ1-6, the V gene TRBV2; 7 bases match TRBD1. The source of this sequence is an adult who received the AZD1222 COVID-19 vaccine. The sequences come from peripheral blood, collected 28 days after the second AZD1222 dose. CDR3 nucleotides: TGTGCCAGCAGTGTAGACAGGGAATCACCCCTCCACTTT. Translated: CASSVDRESPLHF.